This T cell receptor (beta chain) was retrieved from a study of CD8 T cells in Susac syndrome. Random hexamers were used to reverse transcribe an amount of roughly 0.5 to 1 ug RNA. The CDR3 of TCR beta was amplified by immunoSEQ multiplex PCR across 54 Vbeta and 13 Jbeta. TCRdb re-derived calls from the immunoSEQ multiplex PCR reads in MiXCR, one entry per CDR3 protein. This table holds approximately 110,000 distinct CDR3 sequences, about 95% found once. The T cells that were sequenced for TCR beta were CD8+ and CD4+ cells from blood. The healthy controls were matched to patients by age and sex. Negative isolation yielded the CD8+ and CD4+ T cells, while FACS enriched the TEMRA cells. V lost 5 bases, J lost 0 bases, and 1 base stayed unmatched. CDR1 is GTSNPN and CDR2 is SVGIG in the germline V gene (reference sequence). The CDR3 contains 12 residues.

The origin of this receptor is a human donor in good health. Material: CD4+ T cells from PBMCs. The J gene is TRBJ2-7, the V gene TRBV30, with 7 bases that match TRBD1. CDR3 DNA sequence: TGTGCCTGGGGGACAGCCTCCTACGAGCAGTACTTC. Encoded protein: CAWGTASYEQYF.